This T cell receptor beta chain was recorded in a study of blood T cell repertoires in COVID-19. Study summary: Acute-phase and convalescent COVID-19 samples originated in the United States, Italy and Spain.

Authors' processing steps: Reference gene primer amplification yielded estimated nucleated cell counts. Sequenced by immunoSEQ multiplex PCR; TCRdb stores in-frame clones only, minus some. D and trimming were read from the DNA, whereas the V and J calls and clone size are those reported in that table. The profile shows more than 400,000 clones, 70% to 90% of them singletons. V lost 2 bases, J lost 5 bases, and 19 bases lay in between. Germline CDR1 is KGHDR and CDR2 is SFDVKD. The CDR3 spans 17 residues. The sequencing sample was made of peripheral blood. The clonotype originates from a human donor in a cohort sampled during active COVID-19. The chain employs TRBV24-1 and TRBJ2-3; tentative D call: TRBD2 (6 bases). The chain's CDR3 is CATSDSTALGAGDTQYF. The CDR3 DNA reads as TGTGCCACCAGTGATTCCACCGCGCTGGGAGCGGGAGATACGCAGTATTTT.